Sequencing of this T cell receptor beta chain was carried out in a study of shared clonotypes between healthy human individuals (dated by TCRdb to about 2020). Background for the entire study: Three men and a couple of women, aged 18 to 49 years, made up the cohort. For each donor, CD4 naive and CD4 memory were each run on three plates, CD8 naive on two plates, and CD8 memory on one plate. Blood TCR repertoires of roughly five healthy adults were deeply sequenced to estimate repertoire size and the extent of clonotype sharing between individuals. Libraries were prepared and TCR repertoires were sequenced by different laboratories using diverse techniques, in order to increase sequencing depth and limit assay-specific biases. Between about 0.85 and 10 billion PBMCs per donor were obtained by leukapheresis. Points the paper makes about the study in general: Sampling was restricted to blood, and TCR repertoires in tissues likely differ from the TCR repertoires found in blood. Clonotypes shared by all four sorted-subset donors showed higher generation probabilities than non-shared clonotypes. Because the study included only a small number of donors, the genetic and exposure-history diversity represented was limited. Based on pairwise subsampling, the degree of clonotype sharing among donors was expected to be affected by sequencing depth. Across four donors, around 5.4% of naive CD4, approximately 3.5% of naive CD8, 2% to 2.5% of memory CD4, and roughly 0.4% of memory CD8 clonotypes were shared. Incomplete sequencing was indicated by rarefaction of sorted-subset datasets, despite the large sequencing depth. Naive subsets generally had larger estimated clonotype richness than memory subsets did.

Healthy HIV-negative adults with no recently reported acute infections or vaccinations were included as donors. Every donor was a Caucasian adult living in Nashville, Tennessee, USA. CD4+ T cells were enriched by magnetic negative selection; naive cells were then positively selected on CD45RA, and the negative fraction formed the memory subset. Blood was obtained by leukapheresis, after which PBMCs were separated by Ficoll-Histopaque density gradient centrifugation and cryopreserved in liquid nitrogen vapor phase. Analytical flow cytometry was used to check the purity and quantity of each magnetically sorted T cell population. Each sorted fraction had its genomic DNA isolated and then quantified by UV absorbance on a Nanodrop 2000c. Comments on this clone: Its antigen is unknown. The record has no base qualities; no much larger clone is one base away.

TCR CDR3 regions were amplified from genomic DNA by multiplex PCR using the deep immunoSEQ assay. Genomic DNA extracted from each cell subset was distributed evenly over all wells of several immunoSEQ 96-well plates, and each plate served as one replicate. For sorted subsets, 150 to 250 ng of genomic DNA, equivalent to roughly 33,000 T cell genomes, went into each replicate PCR. Purified libraries were quantified with a Qubit 3.0 fluorometer, sized on a Bioanalyzer 2100, and re-quantified with the KAPA Library Quantification kit. Every immunoSEQ 96-well plate was sequenced on a separate single-read 150-cycle Illumina NextSeq 550 flow cell. Per the authors' processing: Because the immunoSEQ output included only junctional sequences and no quality scores, the filtering could not be the same as the filtering used for full-length reads. To assign V/J genes and CDR3, sequences were annotated against IMGT germline references using PyIR, a Python wrapper for IgBLAST v1.9. Any read was removed if the V/J assignment was weak (E-value above 1e-6), the CDR3 was missing, or the read contained stop codons, out-of-frame junctions, or ambiguous translated residues. V3J clonotypes were defined as sequences sharing the same inferred V gene, J gene, and CDR3 amino acid sequence. Percentage overlap between repertoires was calculated by dividing the number of shared unique clonotypes by the size of the smaller repertoire. Repertoire richness was assessed with RTK rarefaction, the Chao1 estimator, and Recon v2.1 estimates of unobserved clonotypes. Generation probabilities were computed with OLGA for all TCRbeta clonotypes obtained by the gDNA method from a few donors. The clones in this table, taken by TCRdb from immuneACCESS, are in-frame only. Not every clone is retained; where verified, under half of the shortfall comes from an unresolved V gene, and the cause of the rest is unknown. The V and J calls and the clone size are those of that table, but D and trimming were determined from the DNA. Across this sample there are 2 million to 2.5 million clones, with around 95% seen only once. The top ten constitute more than 0.1% of the sample.

V is reduced by 4 bases and J by 7 bases, leaving a spacing of 11 bases between them. The CDR3 spans 12 residues, from the cysteine through the phenylalanine. The sequence is cut down to CDR3 DNA, 36 bases in frame from base 1. In the germline V gene, CDR1 corresponds to SNHLY and CDR2 to FYNNEI. Source material: naive CD4+ T cells sorted from blood. Per the publication, the cell subset or site label means: CD45RA+ positively selected. The chain is assembled from TRBV2 and TRBJ2-7; 5 matching bases give a weak D call of TRBD1. The TCR comes from a man between 18 and 35 years old in good health. The DNA sequence is TGTGCCAGCAGTGGGGAACGGACAGAGCAGTACTTC. It is translated as CASSGERTEQYF.